These 14 T cell receptor beta chains were sequenced from one sample in a study of cytomegalovirus exposure and HLA in healthy donors. In the PCR, 60 Vbeta and 13 Jbeta primers were used. Here immunoSEQ multiplex PCR was the method, and the copy in TCRdb shows in-frame clones only, minus some. The sample has roughly 130,000 clones; 80% to 85% are singletons. Sequenced material: PBMCs. Receptor source: a male donor in good health and CMV-seropositive.

The rearrangement links TRBV18 to TRBJ2-7; tentative D call: TRBD2 (6 bases). This CDR3 is built from 12 residues. From germline, CDR1 is KGHSH and CDR2 LQKENI. V lost 3 bases to trimming and J lost 6 bases, with 9 bases between them. The CDR3 coding sequence is TGTGCCAGCTCACCGTTCGGGAGCGAGCAGTACTTC. This codes for CASSPFGSEQYF.

The chain links TRBV7-3 to TRBJ1-1; D is ambiguous. In germline, CDR1 is SGHTA, CDR2 FQGTGA. Trimming took 0 bases from V and 2 from J, leaving 13 bases between them. The length of the CDR3 is 16 residues. CDR3 loop: CASSLTRGGPNTEAFF. The CDR3 DNA reads as TGTGCCAGCAGCTTAACCCGAGGAGGGCCCAACACTGAAGCTTTCTTT.

The gene calls are TRBV4-1 and TRBJ2-6; weak D call: TRBD2 (5 bases). V was trimmed by 0 bases and J by 0 bases, leaving 9 bases between them. The CDR3 is 17 residues long. Per germline, CDR1 MGHRA and CDR2 YSYEKL. CDR3 amino acids: CASSQDSGYSGANVLTF. DNA of the CDR3: TGCGCCAGCAGCCAAGATTCGGGATACTCTGGGGCCAACGTCCTGACTTTC.

J is TRBJ2-7 and V is TRBV5-6, with D maybe TRBD2 (6 bases). V was clipped by 3 bases and J by 6 bases, with 13 bases between them. CDR3 length: 13 amino acids. Germline V gene lookup returns CDR1 SGHDT and CDR2 YYEEEE. The CDR3 region is CASSWGDAVEQYF. The CDR3 DNA is TGTGCCAGCAGCTGGGGGGATGCGGTCGAGCAGTACTTC.

The V and J genes are TRBV5-4 and TRBJ1-2; 8 bases are shared with TRBD1. The V segment lost 4 bases and the J segment 8 bases; nucleotides outside the gene matches: 7. The CDR3 consists of 13 residues. Per the germline V gene, CDR1 is SGHNT and CDR2 is YYREEE (reference sequence). The CDR3, as DNA: TGTGCCAGCAGCCTCGGACAGGGTGAAGGCTACACCTTC. It codes for CASSLGQGEGYTF.

V is TRBV9 and J is TRBJ2-3, with 8 bases aligning to TRBD2. Germline-derived CDR1 and CDR2 are SGDLS and YYNGEE. The CDR3 consists of 16 residues. V shed 4 bases and J 2 bases; nucleotides not matched to a gene: 9. The CDR3 DNA sequence: TGTGCCAGCAGCTCATCACTAGCGGCAACCACAGATACGCAGTATTTT. It specifies CASSSSLAATTDTQYF.

The V call is TRBV7-2, the J call TRBJ1-5; no clear D. Germline loops: CDR1 SGHTA, CDR2 FQGNSA. V was trimmed by 4 bases and J by 3 bases, leaving 10 bases between them. The CDR3 extends over 14 amino acids. In nucleotides, the CDR3 is TGTGCCAGCAGCTCCACAGATTTCAATCAGCCCCAGCATTTT. Its translation is CASSSTDFNQPQHF. The full variable domain, rest sourced from reference TRBV7-2 and TRBJ1-5, is GAGVSQSPSNKVTEKGKDVELRCDPISGHTALYWYRQSLGQGLEFLIYFQGNSAPDKSGLPSDRFSAERTGGSVSTLTIQRTQQEDSAVYLCASSSTDFNQPQHFGDGTRLSIL.

The chain is built from TRBV28 and TRBJ2-1, with TRBD2 matching over 13 bases. Germline CDR1 MDHEN, CDR2 SYDVKM. The CDR3 consists of 15 residues. After removal of 7 bases from V and 6 bases from J, the junction contained 6 bases not matched to a gene. CDR3 amino acids: CASKRGLAGANEQFF. The CDR3 nucleotides are TGTGCCAGCAAAAGAGGACTAGCGGGAGCCAATGAGCAGTTCTTC. The variable domain in full, with the rest retrieved from reference TRBV28 and TRBJ2-1, is DVKVTQSSRYLVKRTGEKVFLECVQDMDHENMFWYRQDPGLGLRLIYFSYDVKMKEKGDIPEGYSVSREKKERFSLILESASTNQTSMYLCASKRGLAGANEQFFGPGTRLTVL.

The CDR3 nucleotides read TGTGCCATCGGACAGGGGGCAGGAGGTCAGCCCCAGCATTTT. It codes for CAIGQGAGGQPQHF. The gene calls are TRBV10-3 and TRBJ1-5; TRBD1 agrees at 11 bases. The CDR3 extends over 14 amino acids. V lost 8 bases and J lost 6; bases outside the gene matches: 6. CDR1 and CDR2 (germline): ENHRY, SYGVKD.

The CDR3 DNA reads as TGTGCCAGCAGTCCCGACAGGGGTAACAATCAGCCCCAGCATTTT. Protein: CASSPDRGNNQPQHF. The V call is TRBV6-4, the J call TRBJ1-5; TRBD1 aligns across 8 bases. J was trimmed by 3 bases and V by 5 bases; bases with no gene match: 6. Germline V gene sequence: CDR1 MRHNA, CDR2 SNTAGT. The CDR3 consists of 15 residues.

The chain uses TRBV5-6 and TRBJ2-7; D gene uncertain. Per the germline V gene, CDR1 is SGHDT and CDR2 is YYEEEE. Deletions cut 2 bases from V and 4 bases from J, with 19 bases between. CDR3 length: 16 residues. For the CDR3, the DNA is TGTGCCAGCAGCTTATTAAACCGGGTCCCACTTTACGAGCAGTACTTC. Residues: CASSLLNRVPLYEQYF. Using reference TRBV5-6 and TRBJ2-7 for the parts outside the CDR3, the full variable domain is DAGVTQSPTHLIKTRGQQVTLRCSPKSGHDTVSWYQQALGQGPQFIFQYYEEEERQRGNFPDRFSGHQFPNYSSELNVNALLLGDSALYLCASSLLNRVPLYEQYFGPGTRLTVT.

In this sample, this clone turned up a few times. This chain joins TRBV6-1 and TRBJ2-5, with no clear D. The J call may not be correct, given that the DNA end is closer to TRBJ2-7. The germline CDR1 and CDR2 sequences are MNHNS and SASEGT. The CDR3 has 11 residues. The CDR3 loop reads CASKGHYEQYF. For the CDR3, the DNA is TGTGCCAGCAAAGGTCACTACGAGCAGTACTTC.

J is TRBJ2-1 and V is TRBV27; possible D gene TRBD2, 6 bases. The CDR3 extends over 16 amino acids. V was trimmed by 4 bases and J by 8 bases, leaving 21 bases between them. CDR1 MNHEY and CDR2 SMNVEV come from the germline V gene (reference sequence). The CDR3 here is CASSYHSGRVVYEQFF. Here the CDR3 DNA reads TGTGCCAGCAGTTACCATAGCGGAAGGGTGGTTTATGAGCAGTTCTTC.

This clone came up a few times. The genes are TRBV6-5 and TRBJ1-6; 9 positions agree with TRBD1. The CDR3 is made up of 15 amino acids. Germline CDR1 and CDR2: MNHEY and SVGAGI. The junction had 3 bases not matched to a gene; V was cut back by 5 bases and J by 4 bases. CDR3 nucleotides: TGTGCCAGCAGTAGGGACAGGGCTTATAATTCACCCCTCCACTTT. Translation: CASSRDRAYNSPLHF.